The subject of this entry is one T cell receptor beta chain. Its antigen is not known. These data are taken from a study of T-cell memory formation after mild COVID-19. Looking at the study overall: Each donor largely had its own TCR clusters.

Findings of the study overall: Mainly CM and EM harbored the contracting CD4+ clones; mainly EMRA harbored the CD8+ ones.

The CDR3 has 13 amino acids. The germline CDR1 and CDR2 sequences are DFQATT and SNEGSKA (reference sequence). The junction had 6 bases not matched to a gene; V was cut back by 6 bases and J by 3 bases. TCRdb ran MiXCR on the 5' RACE reads and lists one entry per CDR3 protein. The table lists 250,000 to 350,000 distinct CDR3 sequences, 15% to 20% of them singletons. The receptor was derived from a man between 18 and 35 years old who had mild COVID-19 (a few samples of this study predate the infection). Cell type and time point are not known. Sequenced material: PBMCs or a T cell subset sorted from them (not recorded which). The chain combines TRBV20-1 with TRBJ2-7; 9 nucleotides line up with TRBD1. The CDR3 region is CSAPLGQGYEQYV. The CDR3 DNA follows: TGCAGTGCCCCTTTGGGACAGGGCTACGAGCAGTACGTC.